What follows are 18 T cell receptor beta chains derived from one specimen sequenced in a study of T cell responses to AZD1222 COVID-19 vaccine. Profiled with immunoSEQ multiplex PCR; TCRdb holds only in-frame clones, not every one. The top ten clones hold around 2.6% of a sample with roughly 170,000 clones, 87% of them seen once. Sequenced material: peripheral blood, taken on day 0 of AZD1222 vaccination. The receptors here all came from an adult in good health.

This clone appeared a single time. This chain links TRBV18 with TRBJ2-2; no definite D call. The V end was cut by 3 bases, the J end by 1 base, with 6 bases between. Germline CDR1 reads KGHSH; CDR2 reads LQKENI. The CDR3 contains 14 residues. As DNA, the CDR3 is TGTGCCAGCTCACCGCCCGAGAACACCGGGGAGCTGTTTTTT. Amino acid sequence: CASSPPENTGELFF.

J is TRBJ1-1 and V is TRBV6-5; no definite D call. The CDR3 consists of 15 residues. Trimming left V 2 bases short and J 0 bases short, with 10 bases between. Germline V gene lookup returns CDR1 MNHEY and CDR2 SVGAGI. The CDR3 loop reads CASSYGGRLNTEAFF. The DNA for the CDR3 is TGTGCCAGCAGTTACGGTGGGCGGCTGAACACTGAAGCTTTCTTT.

This sequence joins TRBV7-9 and TRBJ1-2; TRBD1 agrees at 7 bases. CDR1 SEHNR and CDR2 FQNEAQ come from the germline V gene (reference sequence). Unmatched junction bases numbered 12, after V lost 5 bases and J lost 6 bases. CDR3 length: 15 amino acids. The CDR3: CASSQNRDSLNGYTF. The CDR3 DNA sequence: TGTGCCAGCAGCCAAAACCGGGACAGCCTAAATGGCTACACCTTC.

This chain joins TRBV5-1 and TRBJ2-1, with D maybe TRBD1 (6 bases). In germline, CDR1 is SGHRS, CDR2 YFSETQ. CDR3 length equals 11 residues. V was cut by 7 bases and J by 10 bases, with 12 bases left in between. The CDR3 DNA sequence: TGCGCCAGCTCTACAGGGCAGGAGCAGTTCTTC. It is translated as CASSTGQEQFF.

Concerning this clone itself: This CDR3 is also generated by other DNA sequences in the sample. The chain is built from TRBV30 and TRBJ2-7; D might be TRBD2 (6 bases). CDR3 size: 14 residues. Germline values: CDR1 GTSNPN, CDR2 SVGIG (reference sequence). V lost 0 bases and J 2 bases, leaving 11 bases between the germline ends. The CDR3 sequence is CAWSVPPGAYEQYF. DNA of the CDR3: TGTGCCTGGAGTGTACCACCGGGAGCCTACGAGCAGTACTTC.

This sequence joins TRBV30 and TRBJ2-5; TRBD2 is a possible D gene (6 bases). The germline V gene has CDR1 GTSNPN and CDR2 SVGIG (reference sequence). Trimming removed 0 bases at V and 5 bases at J, with 13 bases between. The CDR3 is made up of 14 amino acids. The CDR3: CAWSVWGVGETQYF. DNA for the CDR3: TGTGCCTGGAGTGTCTGGGGGGTAGGGGAGACCCAGTACTTC.

This rearrangement joins TRBV27 to TRBJ2-1; D assignment may be TRBD1 or TRBD2 (5 bases each). Trimming shortened V by 2 bases and J by 10 bases, and 18 bases separated the two germline ends. The CDR3 spans 15 residues. The germline V gene encodes CDR1 MNHEY and CDR2 SMNVEV (reference sequence). DNA of the CDR3: TGTGCCAGCAGTTTAGGGGGAGATCTAGACGGGGAGCAGTTCTTC. Translated, it gives CASSLGGDLDGEQFF.

V and J are TRBV27 and TRBJ2-1; perhaps TRBD1 as D (6 bases). From germline, CDR1 is MNHEY and CDR2 SMNVEV (reference sequence). CDR3 length: 14 residues. V was cut by 4 bases and J by 7 bases, with 14 bases left in between. Here the CDR3 DNA reads TGTGCCAGCAGTTCCTACACAGGGTCGAATGAGCAGTTCTTC. Translation gives CASSSYTGSNEQFF.

This chain joins TRBV5-5 and TRBJ2-1; D uncertain. CDR3 size: 15 residues. The V gene lost 6 bases and the J gene lost 6 bases, with 19 bases spanning the gap. Per the germline V gene, CDR1 is SGHKS and CDR2 is YYEKEE (reference sequence). The CDR3 DNA follows: TGTGCCAGCACCAAATTTCCCCCTTTAGCCAATGAGCAGTTCTTC. This sequence encodes CASTKFPPLANEQFF.

The chain carries TRBV6-5 and TRBJ2-7; 11 bases match TRBD2. Looked up from germline, CDR1 is MNHEY and CDR2 is SVGAGI. This CDR3 has 14 amino acids. The V and J ends lost 6 bases and 6 bases, in that order; junction bases with no gene match: 7. CDR3 loop: CASRAGTSGVEQYF. In DNA form, the CDR3 reads TGTGCCAGCAGGGCCGGGACTAGCGGAGTCGAGCAGTACTTC.

There are a few counts of this clone. V is TRBV4-1 and J is TRBJ2-1; D possibly corresponds to TRBD1 (6 bases). V was cut by 0 bases and J by 7 bases, with 13 bases left in between. Germline CDR1 and CDR2: MGHRA and YSYEKL. The CDR3 spans 15 residues. Here the CDR3 DNA reads TGCGCCAGCAGCCAAGATGTGGGGGCAAGGAATGAGCAGTTCTTC. Translation: CASSQDVGARNEQFF.

This chain links TRBV25-1 with TRBJ1-3; 8 bases map to TRBD1. Germline CDR1 reads MGHDK; CDR2 reads SYGVNS. The J segment lost 0 bases and the V segment lost 4 bases, leaving 2 bases of the junction unmatched. The CDR3 contains 15 residues. For the CDR3, the DNA is TGTGCCAGCAGTGTTGGACAGGGCTCTGGAAACACCATATATTTT. As protein: CASSVGQGSGNTIYF. The entire variable domain, with the rest obtained from reference TRBV25-1 and TRBJ1-3, is as follows: EADIYQTPRYLVIGTGKKITLECSQTMGHDKMYWYQQDPGMELHLIHYSYGVNSTEKGDLSSESTVSRIRTEHFPLTLESARPSHTSQYLCASSVGQGSGNTIYFGEGSWLTVV.

V is TRBV5-4 and J is TRBJ1-3; 7 bases agree with TRBD1. Germline V gene lookup returns CDR1 SGHNT and CDR2 YYREEE (reference sequence). The CDR3 spans 19 residues. V shed 4 bases, J shed 6 bases, and the junction held 22 bases outside the gene matches. The DNA of the CDR3 is TGTGCCAGCAGCCAGGCGGGACAGCCTCCTCCGAGCGAACCAAACACCATATATTTT. It codes for CASSQAGQPPPSEPNTIYF.

The gene calls are TRBV7-2 and TRBJ1-1, with 9 bases lining up with TRBD1. The CDR3 length is 15 residues. Germline CDR1 SGHTA, CDR2 FQGNSA. After removal of 5 bases from V and 5 bases from J, the junction contained 9 bases not matched to a gene. The chain's CDR3 is CASSPPGTGLTEAFF. DNA for the CDR3: TGTGCCAGCAGCCCCCCCGGGACAGGGTTAACTGAAGCTTTCTTT.

The chain carries TRBV3-1 (or the pseudogene TRBV3-2) and TRBJ1-1; maybe TRBD1 (6 bases). Trimming shortened V by 0 bases and J by 7 bases, and 12 bases separated the two germline ends. The germline V gene encodes CDR1 LGHDT and CDR2 YNNKEL (reference sequence). This CDR3 contains 14 residues. The CDR3 reads CASSQDGGQLEAFF. The CDR3 DNA follows: TGTGCCAGCAGCCAAGATGGGGGACAACTTGAAGCTTTCTTT.

In this sample, this clone turned up once. J is TRBJ1-1 and V is TRBV6-5, with D tentatively TRBD1 (5 bases). Trimming took off 4 bases at V and 4 bases at J, with 10 bases between the two ends. CDR1 is MNHEY, CDR2 SVGAGI, per germline. The CDR3 has 13 amino acids. The CDR3 nucleotides are TGTGCCAGCAGTTTGGGGGGAGGCACTGAAGCTTTCTTT. It translates to CASSLGGGTEAFF.

The V and J genes are TRBV19 and TRBJ2-2; TRBD1 is a possible D gene (5 bases). CDR3 length: 13 residues. Germline loops: CDR1 LNHDA, CDR2 SQIVND (reference sequence). Trimming left V 6 bases short and J 9 bases short, with 14 bases between. In nucleotides, the CDR3 is TGTGCCAGTAGAACAGGCCCCGCCAGGGAGCTGTTTTTT. This codes for CASRTGPARELFF.

The chain combines TRBV7-9 with TRBJ1-2, with no clear D. Looked up from germline, CDR1 is SEHNR and CDR2 is FQNEAQ (reference sequence). Trimming pared 2 bases from V and 13 bases from J, leaving 8 bases between. This CDR3 region has 10 residues. The CDR3 nucleotides are TGTGCCAGCAGCTTAAGGGAGGCCACCTTC. This translates into CASSLREATF.